The source of this T cell receptor (beta chain) is a study of CD8 T cells in ankylosing spondylitis. Study-level points and caveats: Disease-linked clones were CD8+ and relatively rare in peripheral blood. What appeared characteristic of ankylosing spondylitis blood was a TCR beta motif of fewer than ten highly homologous variants. Earlier reports found some motif variants in synovial fluid and blood in reactive arthritis. Enrichment of disease-linked clones was reportedly significant in matched ankylosing spondylitis synovial fluid.

This clonotype was counted only a few times. Its antigen is as yet unknown. In making TCR beta libraries, quantitative 5'-RACE with molecular barcodes was used. TCRdb ran MiXCR on the 5' RACE reads and lists one entry per CDR3 protein. The sample includes roughly 450,000 distinct CDR3 sequences, about 24% of them seen just once. CDR3 length equals 15 residues. Germline lookup yields CDR1 SGHRS and CDR2 YFSETQ. The germline V and J ends were trimmed by 4 bases and 6 bases, with 16 bases remaining between them. The clonotype comes from a male donor with ankylosing spondylitis. Sequencing was carried out using blood, either unsorted or a sorted T cell fraction (not recorded which). This chain links TRBV5-1 with TRBJ2-2; a possible D gene is TRBD1 (5 bases). The CDR3 sequence is CASSTAGQDSGELFF. The CDR3 DNA sequence: TGCGCCAGCAGCACGGCAGGACAAGATTCCGGGGAGCTGTTTTTT.